The 30 T cell receptor beta chains below all came from one sample that was sequenced in a study of regulatory T cells (dated by TCRdb to 2017 to 2018). Study-level results and caveats: Enrichment for hydrophobic residues at CDR3 positions 6 and 7 was found in conventional CD4+ T cells from CD3G-deficient patients, suggesting more self-reactive specificities.

No antigen is known for these receptors. Receptor libraries were prepared by the immunoSEQ multiplex PCR assay. The multiplex PCR relied on 52 forward TRBV primers and 13 reverse TRBJ primers, and amplification bias was corrected through assay-based and computational methods. TCRdb obtained this table from immuneACCESS and retained in-frame rearrangements with V and J assigned. These tables miss some clones; where compared with another copy, unresolved V genes account for less than half of the shortfall, and the remainder is unexplained. This sample gives roughly 23,000 clones in total; over 75% of them show up just once. Clones ranked in the top ten supply about 1.3% of the sample. The sequencing input was conventional CD4+ T cells sorted from blood. The source of these receptors is a child younger than 18 with CD3G deficiency.

The rearrangement uses TRBV7-9 and TRBJ2-7; 8 bases agree with TRBD2. Unmatched junction bases numbered 3, after V lost 5 bases and J lost 0 bases. The CDR3 length is 14 residues. Looked up from germline, CDR1 is SEHNR and CDR2 is FQNEAQ (reference sequence). The CDR3, as DNA: TGTGCCAGCAGCCCGAGCGGGAGCTCCTACGAGCAGTACTTC. It translates to CASSPSGSSYEQYF. Full variable domain (remainder filled in from reference TRBV7-9 and TRBJ2-7): DTGVSQNPRHKITKRGQNVTFRCDPISEHNRLYWYRQTLGQGPEFLTYFQNEAQLEKSRLLSDRFSAERPKGSFSTLEIQRTEQGDSAMYLCASSPSGSSYEQYFGPGTRLTVT.

The genes are TRBV7-8 and TRBJ2-7; D unclear. The germline V and J ends were trimmed by 1 base and 2 bases, with 9 bases remaining between them. The CDR3 totals 14 residues. In germline, CDR1 is SGHVS, CDR2 FQNEAQ. The CDR3 is CASSLDSSTYEQYF. The CDR3, as DNA: TGTGCCAGCAGCTTAGATTCATCCACCTACGAGCAGTACTTC.

The chain joins TRBV6-1 to TRBJ2-7; D is perhaps TRBD2 (5 bases). The CDR3 sequence is 13 residues long. Germline V gene lookup returns CDR1 MNHNS and CDR2 SASEGT. V was cut by 6 bases and J by 1 base, with 10 bases left in between. The CDR3 region is CASRQSGSYEQYF. The CDR3 nucleotides read TGTGCCAGCAGGCAAAGCGGATCCTACGAGCAGTACTTC.

The chain combines TRBV6-1 with TRBJ2-3; D remains ambiguous. This CDR3 spans 12 amino acids. V shed 0 bases and J shed 10 bases, with 8 bases lying between them. The germline V gene has CDR1 MNHNS and CDR2 SASEGT. The CDR3 nucleotides read TGTGCCAGCAGTGAAGCGTGGGTGCCGCAGTATTTT. Its protein product is CASSEAWVPQYF.

The rearrangement links TRBV7-9 to TRBJ2-1; D is possibly TRBD2 (6 bases). From germline, CDR1 is SEHNR and CDR2 FQNEAQ (reference sequence). This CDR3 has 12 residues. Trimming pared 5 bases from V and 13 bases from J, leaving 15 bases between. CDR3 region: CASSPPGGEQFF. The CDR3 DNA follows: TGTGCCAGCAGCCCCCCAGGCGGGGAACAGTTCTTC. Full variable domain (rest looked up from reference TRBV7-9 and TRBJ2-1): DTGVSQNPRHKITKRGQNVTFRCDPISEHNRLYWYRQTLGQGPEFLTYFQNEAQLEKSRLLSDRFSAERPKGSFSTLEIQRTEQGDSAMYLCASSPPGGEQFFGPGTRLTVL.

The rearrangement joins TRBV19 to TRBJ2-2; no firm D call. The CDR3 covers 14 residues. Germline loops: CDR1 LNHDA, CDR2 SQIVND (reference sequence). V lost 6 bases, J lost 0 bases, and 8 bases lay in between. The chain's CDR3 is CASSGRANTGELFF. Written as DNA, the CDR3 is TGTGCCAGTAGCGGACGCGCGAACACCGGGGAGCTGTTTTTT. Looking up the rest from reference TRBV19 and TRBJ2-2 gives the full variable domain: DGGITQSPKYLFRKEGQNVTLSCEQNLNHDAMYWYRQDPGQGLRLIYYSQIVNDFQKGDIAEGYSVSREKKESFPLTVTSAQKNPTAFYLCASSGRANTGELFFGEGSRLTVL.

This clone was picked up one time. The rearrangement joins TRBV18 to TRBJ2-7, with 8 bases matching TRBD1. V shed 5 bases, J shed 6 bases, and the junction held 12 bases outside the gene matches. The germline gives CDR1 KGHSH, CDR2 LQKENI. CDR3 length equals 15 residues. This CDR3 is CASSKAGTGASEQYF. For the CDR3, the DNA is TGTGCCAGCTCAAAAGCCGGGACAGGAGCGAGCGAGCAGTACTTC.

The chain is built from TRBV5-1 and TRBJ2-3, with TRBD2 identical over 16 bases. The CDR3 runs 16 residues. V lost 4 bases to trimming and J lost 5 bases; unmatched junction nucleotides: 4. Germline V gives CDR1 SGHRS, CDR2 YFSETQ. This CDR3 is CASSRGLAGGEDTQYF. CDR3 sequence (DNA): TGCGCCAGCAGCCGGGGACTAGCGGGAGGGGAAGATACGCAGTATTTT.

J is TRBJ2-7 and V is TRBV28; possibly TRBD1 for D (5 bases). V dropped 2 bases and J dropped 2 bases, with 10 bases sitting between them. Germline CDR1 reads MDHEN; CDR2 reads SYDVKM. The CDR3 contains 14 residues. This chain's CDR3 is CASSLGFRAYEQYF. CDR3 coding DNA: TGTGCCAGCAGTTTAGGGTTCAGGGCCTACGAGCAGTACTTC.

V is TRBV6-1 and J is TRBJ2-7; 8 bases match TRBD1. This CDR3 has 15 amino acids. The junction had 8 bases not matched to a gene; V was cut back by 3 bases and J by 4 bases. Germline-derived CDR1 and CDR2 are MNHNS and SASEGT. The CDR3 protein is CASSDPGTGYYEQYF. DNA of the CDR3: TGTGCCAGCAGTGACCCCGGGACAGGTTATTACGAGCAGTACTTC.

This sequence joins TRBV21-1 and TRBJ2-3; the D segment call TRBD1 is taken from the table without a DNA check. TRBV21-1 is termed a pseudogene. This CDR3 spans 15 amino acids. CDR3 sequence reads: CASSKADRNRDTQYF. As DNA, the CDR3 is TGTGCCAGCAGCAAAGCTGATAGGAACAGAGATACGCAGTATTTT.

This chain links TRBV28 with TRBJ2-1, with D perhaps matching TRBD1 (6 bases). CDR1 and CDR2 from the germline V gene are MDHEN and SYDVKM. The CDR3 is made up of 17 amino acids. V lost 1 base to trimming and J lost 4 bases, with 17 bases between them. The CDR3: CASSLSRGGSPYNEQFF. The CDR3 DNA is TGTGCCAGCAGTTTATCACGAGGGGGATCGCCTTACAATGAGCAGTTCTTC.

This sequence joins TRBV27 and TRBJ2-3, with 7 bases that match TRBD1. Germline loops: CDR1 MNHEY, CDR2 SMNVEV (reference sequence). The junction had 5 bases not matched to a gene; V was cut back by 5 bases and J by 0 bases. This CDR3 comprises 15 residues. In DNA form, the CDR3 reads TGTGCCAGCAGTCCTGACAGGGTTAGCACAGATACGCAGTATTTT. It translates to CASSPDRVSTDTQYF.

The J gene is TRBJ2-3, the V gene TRBV10-3; no clear D. Germline V gene lookup returns CDR1 ENHRY and CDR2 SYGVKD. Trimming removed 7 bases at V and 2 bases at J, with 13 bases between. The CDR3 is 14 amino acids. The CDR3 region is CAIKADRATDTQYF. Here the CDR3 DNA reads TGTGCCATCAAGGCCGATCGAGCCACAGATACGCAGTATTTT.

CDR3 coding DNA: TGTGCCAGCCCCTCGGGTTCAACGGTTCGGGAGCAGTACTTC. As protein: CASPSGSTVREQYF. The V call is TRBV6-1, the J call TRBJ2-7; D gene uncertain. In germline, CDR1 is MNHNS, CDR2 SASEGT. The CDR3 totals 14 residues. V gave up 8 bases and J gave up 7 bases, with 21 bases separating them.

The chain couples TRBV27 to TRBJ2-2; D remains ambiguous. This CDR3 comprises 12 residues. The germline gives CDR1 MNHEY, CDR2 SMNVEV (reference sequence). Trimming took 5 bases from V and 8 from J, leaving 9 bases between them. The CDR3 protein is CASSRWGGELFF. The CDR3 DNA reads TGTGCCAGCAGTCGATGGGGTGGGGAGCTGTTTTTT.

The V call is TRBV5-1, the J call TRBJ2-1; tentatively, D is TRBD2 (6 bases). CDR1 SGHRS and CDR2 YFSETQ come from the germline V gene. This CDR3 has 15 residues. V lost 5 bases and J 4 bases, leaving 16 bases between the germline ends. The CDR3 DNA follows: TGCGCCAGCAGTTCCGGGACTCGCCAATACAATGAGCAGTTCTTC. Residues: CASSSGTRQYNEQFF.

The chain carries TRBV6-1 and TRBJ1-2, with D possibly being TRBD1 (6 bases). Germline assignment: CDR1 MNHNS and CDR2 SASEGT. The CDR3 covers 15 residues. V was cut by 5 bases and J by 8 bases, with 21 bases left in between. CDR3 loop: CASSPRGGGPGGYTF. CDR3 nucleotides: TGTGCCAGCAGTCCCCGAGGCGGGGGGCCGGGCGGCTACACCTTC.

The chain is built from TRBV6-1 and TRBJ1-2; 10 positions match TRBD1. Germline CDR1 and CDR2: MNHNS and SASEGT. V was clipped by 2 bases and J by 6 bases; unmatched bases: 3. This CDR3 region has 14 residues. CDR3 sequence reads: CASSERQGADGYTF. CDR3 DNA: TGTGCCAGCAGTGAAAGACAGGGGGCTGATGGCTACACCTTC.

In this sample, this clone turned up a few times. This chain uses TRBV7-8 with TRBJ2-5, with a weak D call TRBD2 (5 bases). V was pared by 1 base and J by 10 bases, with 13 bases between. The V gene's germline CDR1 is SGHVS and CDR2 FQNEAQ. This CDR3 contains 13 residues. The CDR3 DNA reads as TGTGCCAGCAGCTTAGAACGGGGAACGGGCCAGTACTTC. This sequence encodes CASSLERGTGQYF.

The V gene is TRBV6-1, the J gene TRBJ1-2, with D unclear. The CDR3 sequence is 13 residues long. CDR1 is MNHNS, CDR2 SASEGT, per germline. Trimming removed 0 bases at V and 5 bases at J, with 7 bases between. The CDR3 sequence is CASSEAEVYGYTF. The CDR3 DNA reads as TGTGCCAGCAGTGAAGCTGAAGTTTATGGCTACACCTTC.

The V and J genes are TRBV5-1 and TRBJ2-6, with TRBD1 matching over 8 bases. The CDR3 covers 21 residues. Germline values: CDR1 SGHRS, CDR2 YFSETQ. V was clipped by 0 bases and J by 0 bases; unmatched bases: 14. The CDR3 DNA reads as TGCGCCAGCAGCTTGGGGAGAAGGACAGGGCTATCAAACTCTGGGGCCAACGTCCTGACTTTC. Its translation: CASSLGRRTGLSNSGANVLTF. Complete variable domain (other parts from reference TRBV5-1 and TRBJ2-6): KAGVTQTPRYLIKTRGQQVTLSCSPISGHRSVSWYQQTPGQGLQFLFEYFSETQRNKGNFPGRFSGRQFSNSRSEMNVSTLELGDSALYLCASSLGRRTGLSNSGANVLTFGAGSRLTVL.

This chain links TRBV7-9 with TRBJ2-1; 12 positions agree with TRBD2. Looked up from germline, CDR1 is SEHNR and CDR2 is FQNEAQ (reference sequence). V dropped 5 bases and J dropped 7; count of bases not matched to a gene: 18. CDR3 length equals 19 residues. The CDR3 sequence is CASSQPRTSGTARGNEQFF. The CDR3 DNA follows: TGTGCCAGCAGCCAACCCCGGACTAGCGGGACGGCCAGGGGTAATGAGCAGTTCTTC.

V and J are TRBV18 and TRBJ2-6; D remains unclear. The CDR3 totals 15 residues. Germline V gives CDR1 KGHSH, CDR2 LQKENI. The V and J ends lost 5 bases and 1 base respectively, with 9 bases between them. CDR3: CASSSAGSGANVLTF. CDR3 DNA: TGTGCCAGCTCATCTGCAGGTTCTGGGGCCAACGTCCTGACTTTC. Together with reference TRBV18 and TRBJ2-6, the CDR3 gives the full variable domain: NAGVMQNPRHLVRRRGQEARLRCSPMKGHSHVYWYRQLPEEGLKFMVYLQKENIIDESGMPKERFSAEFPKEGPSILRIQQVVRGDSAAYFCASSSAGSGANVLTFGAGSRLTVL.

This sequence joins TRBV19 and TRBJ2-3; no definite D call. Germline V gives CDR1 LNHDA, CDR2 SQIVND (reference sequence). This CDR3 comprises 13 residues. Trimming cost V 4 bases and J 3 bases, with 8 bases left between them. CDR3 protein: CASSKWSTDTQYF. The CDR3 DNA is TGTGCCAGTAGTAAATGGTCTACAGATACGCAGTATTTT.

This chain uses TRBV7-9 with TRBJ2-5; TRBD1 matches at 9 bases. V lost 6 bases and J lost 4; bases outside the gene matches: 6. The CDR3 is 14 amino acids. CDR1 is SEHNR, CDR2 FQNEAQ, per germline (reference sequence). The CDR3 region has the DNA TGTGCCAGCAGTGCGGGACAGGGACGAGAGACCCAGTACTTC. This gives the protein CASSAGQGRETQYF.

The chain employs TRBV28 and TRBJ1-2, with D hard to call. The V and J ends lost 1 base and 9 bases respectively, with 12 bases between them. Germline assignment: CDR1 MDHEN and CDR2 SYDVKM. This CDR3 spans 13 amino acids. Here the CDR3 DNA reads TGTGCCAGCAGTTTATCGACCGGAGGGAGCTACACCTTC. Amino acid sequence: CASSLSTGGSYTF.

This rearrangement joins TRBV5-1 to TRBJ2-1; D not resolved. The V and J ends lost 0 bases and 6 bases respectively, with 10 bases between them. This CDR3 has 14 amino acids. The germline V gene encodes CDR1 SGHRS and CDR2 YFSETQ. The CDR3 DNA reads TGCGCCAGCAGCTTGGGGAACCCCTCCAATGAGCAGTTCTTC. Its translation: CASSLGNPSNEQFF.

The V call is TRBV11-2, the J call TRBJ1-1; no clear D gene. The CDR3 loop spans 14 amino acids. Germline CDR1 and CDR2: SGHAT and FQNNGV. V shed 2 bases and J shed 0 bases, with 7 bases lying between them. The CDR3: CASSLTGMNTEAFF. The CDR3, as DNA: TGTGCCAGCAGCTTAACGGGCATGAACACTGAAGCTTTCTTT.

The chain is built from TRBV10-3 and TRBJ2-7; 8 bases map to TRBD2. CDR1 and CDR2 from the germline V gene are ENHRY and SYGVKD. This CDR3 region has 13 residues. Trimming at V came to 8 bases and at J to 6 bases, leaving 9 bases not matched to a gene. The CDR3 here is CAIGSQRESEQYF. The CDR3 DNA sequence: TGTGCCATCGGATCCCAGCGGGAGAGCGAGCAGTACTTC.